The clone carrying this TCR beta chain was seen ten or more times. The antigen remains unidentified. Amplification yielded TCR beta CDR3 regions, with RNA transcripts as the source. RT-PCR in the first round (using the HTBI primer set) targeted the TCR CDR3. TCRdb used MiXCR to reprocess the multiplex PCR reads, holding one entry per CDR3 protein. The sample shows 600,000 to 800,000 distinct CDR3 sequences, about 35% of them seen only once. CDR3 length: 14 amino acids. Trimming cost V 7 bases and J 4 bases; bases outside gene matches: 10. Per the germline V gene, CDR1 is SGHVS and CDR2 is FQNEAQ. This sample stems from a study of T cells in Graves' hyperthyroidism and ophthalmopathy. For the study at large: The authors collected peripheral blood at initial diagnosis, before any treatment. Whole-study findings and limits: The majority of expanded thyroid clonotypes above 0.001 also appeared in blood. Ophthalmopathy was model-predicted a median approximately six months pre-onset.

Graves' hyperthyroidism without ophthalmopathy progression within 18 months was termed stable. The specimen sequenced was blood. The chain has TRBV7-8 and TRBJ2-7; 7 nucleotides agree with TRBD2. This clonotype originated in a woman in her forties with Graves' hyperthyroidism. CDR3 bases: TGTGCCAGCACGTTGGGAGGGCCCCTTTACGAGCAGTACTTC. This sequence encodes CASTLGGPLYEQYF. Using reference TRBV7-8 and TRBJ2-7 for the parts outside the CDR3, the full variable domain is GAGVSQSPRYKVAKRGQDVALRCDPISGHVSLFWYQQALGQGPEFLTYFQNEAQLDKSGLPSDRFFAERPEGSVSTLKIQRTQQEDSAVYLCASTLGGPLYEQYFGPGTRLTVT.